This TCR beta chain was sequenced during a study of blood T cell repertoires in COVID-19. Study as a whole: From the United States, Italy and Spain came samples of acute and convalescent COVID-19.

Repertoires were generated with immunoSEQ multiplex PCR, while TCRdb's copy carries only in-frame clones and drops some. Here the sample spans fewer than 150,000 clones, roughly 85% being singletons. This CDR3 is 17 amino acids long. V was clipped by 2 bases and J by 4 bases; unmatched bases: 10. Looked up from germline, CDR1 is SGDLS and CDR2 is YYNGEE. The receptor was isolated from a man in his forties with acute or convalescent COVID-19. The specimen sequenced was peripheral blood. V and J are TRBV9 and TRBJ1-4, with 8 bases aligning to TRBD1. The CDR3 sequence is CASSVDSSGGLNEKLFF. In DNA form, the CDR3 reads TGTGCCAGCAGCGTGGACTCCTCAGGGGGCCTTAATGAAAAACTGTTTTTT.